One and the same sample provided the 30 T cell receptor beta chains below, sequenced in a study of cytomegalovirus exposure and HLA in healthy donors. The PCR used 60 Vbeta and 13 Jbeta primers. The repertoire was sequenced with immunoSEQ multiplex PCR; TCRdb's copy has only in-frame clones and lacks some. The table includes over 100,000 clones, approximately 61% detected once. Sample: PBMCs. Every receptor here comes from a woman in her thirties or forties in good health and CMV-seronegative.

V is TRBV5-4 and J is TRBJ2-3; the match to TRBD2 covers 8 bases. The trim removed 4 bases at V and 0 bases at J, leaving 7 bases unmatched. The CDR3 spans 16 residues. In germline, CDR1 is SGHNT, CDR2 YYREEE (reference sequence). CDR3 sequence reads: CASSARLASSTDTQYF. The CDR3 DNA sequence: TGTGCCAGCAGCGCCCGACTAGCGTCAAGCACAGATACGCAGTATTTT. Looking up the rest from reference TRBV5-4 and TRBJ2-3 gives the full variable domain: ETGVTQSPTHLIKTRGQQVTLRCSSQSGHNTVSWYQQALGQGPQFIFQYYREEENGRGNFPPRFSGLQFPNYSSELNVNALELDDSALYLCASSARLASSTDTQYFGPGTRLTVL.

The chain is built from TRBV19 and TRBJ1-1; the D is unclear. Germline CDR1 reads LNHDA; CDR2 reads SQIVND (reference sequence). This CDR3 has 14 amino acids. Trimming pared 5 bases from V and 2 bases from J, leaving 12 bases between. The CDR3 DNA is TGTGCCAGTAGTTTGAACAGACCAAACACTGAAGCTTTCTTT. It translates to CASSLNRPNTEAFF.

The chain combines TRBV18 with TRBJ1-5, with D hard to call. V lost 0 bases and J lost 3, with 15 bases in between. Germline V gene data show CDR1 as KGHSH and CDR2 as LQKENI. The CDR3 is 17 amino acids. The CDR3 loop is CASSPPPSSNLNQPQHF. The CDR3 bases are TGTGCCAGCTCACCACCACCGAGTAGTAACCTCAATCAGCCCCAGCATTTT.

Only a few counts were recorded for this clone. The chain is built from TRBV27 and TRBJ1-4; D might be TRBD1 (6 bases). V was trimmed by 4 bases and J by 2 bases, leaving 20 bases between them. The CDR3 totals 18 residues. From germline, CDR1 is MNHEY and CDR2 SMNVEV (reference sequence). CDR3 nucleotide sequence: TGTGCCAGCAGTTCACAGGGAAATAGGCCAACGACTAATGAAAAACTGTTTTTT. Its translation: CASSSQGNRPTTNEKLFF.

This clone was found a few times. V is TRBV5-1 and J is TRBJ2-5; D perhaps matches TRBD1 (7 bases). The V and J ends lost 2 bases and 5 bases respectively, with 13 bases between them. Germline CDR1 and CDR2: SGHRS and YFSETQ. This CDR3 region has 14 residues. The CDR3 DNA follows: TGCGCCAGCAGCTTCCTGACAGGGAGGGAGACCCAGTACTTC. This codes for CASSFLTGRETQYF.

This clone has just a few counts. The chain joins TRBV29-1 to TRBJ2-1; 7 bases match TRBD2. CDR1 and CDR2 from the germline V gene are SQVTM and ANQGSEA. The CDR3 is 12 amino acids. CDR3: CSGGGTYNEQFF. In nucleotides, the CDR3 is TGCAGTGGGGGGGGGACCTACAATGAGCAGTTCTTC.

This chain connects TRBV9 to TRBJ1-2; tentative D call: TRBD1 (6 bases). Between the trimmed V and J ends, which lost 3 bases and 7 bases, there was a span of 13 bases. This CDR3 contains 13 residues. Germline V lookup: CDR1 SGDLS, CDR2 YYNGEE. The CDR3 protein is CASSGDRSSGYTF. The CDR3 DNA sequence: TGTGCCAGCAGCGGCGACAGGTCCAGTGGCTACACCTTC.

This clone occurred a few times. The chain is built from TRBV25-1 and TRBJ1-2, with D tentatively TRBD1 (6 bases). The CDR3 extends over 14 amino acids. Germline V lookup: CDR1 MGHDK, CDR2 SYGVNS. The V end lost 1 base, the J end lost 1 base, and 7 bases lay between the germline ends. For the CDR3, the DNA is TGTGCCAGCAGTGAATTAGGGGGTAACTATGGCTACACCTTC. Its protein is CASSELGGNYGYTF.

The chain couples TRBV28 to TRBJ2-7, with D perhaps TRBD1 (5 bases). V lost 2 bases, J lost 3 bases, and 11 bases lay in between. Germline V CDR1 and CDR2: MDHEN, SYDVKM. This CDR3 is 14 amino acids long. CDR3 DNA: TGTGCCAGCAGTTTAATATACAGGAACTACGAGCAGTACTTC. Its protein is CASSLIYRNYEQYF.

This clone was counted once. The CDR3 is CASRGGGTGLNTEAFF. The CDR3 nucleotides are TGTGCCAGCAGGGGTGGAGGGACAGGGTTGAACACTGAAGCTTTCTTT. The chain couples TRBV25-1 to TRBJ1-1; the match to TRBD1 covers 9 bases. The CDR3 length is 16 residues. CDR1 and CDR2 from the germline V gene are MGHDK and SYGVNS. With V trimmed by 6 bases and J by 0 bases, 8 bases remained unmatched. Supplemented by reference TRBV25-1 and TRBJ1-1, the full variable domain reads EADIYQTPRYLVIGTGKKITLECSQTMGHDKMYWYQQDPGMELHLIHYSYGVNSTEKGDLSSESTVSRIRTEHFPLTLESARPSHTSQYLCASRGGGTGLNTEAFFGQGTRLTVV.

The rearrangement joins TRBV2 to TRBJ1-2, with unresolved D. The CDR3 contains 13 residues. V gave up 2 bases and J gave up 4 bases, with 8 bases separating them. From germline, CDR1 is SNHLY and CDR2 FYNNEI. CDR3 DNA sequence: TGTGCCAGCAGTGAACCACAGCCCTATGGCTACACCTTC. This translates into CASSEPQPYGYTF. Together with reference TRBV2 and TRBJ1-2, the CDR3 gives the full variable domain: EPEVTQTPSHQVTQMGQEVILRCVPISNHLYFYWYRQILGQKVEFLVSFYNNEISEKSEIFDDQFSVERPDGSNFTLKIRSTKLEDSAMYFCASSEPQPYGYTFGSGTRLTVV.

This clone was seen a few times. The V gene is TRBV9, the J gene TRBJ2-3; the D gene is possibly TRBD2 (5 bases). Trimming pared 4 bases from V and 1 base from J, leaving 10 bases between. CDR1 and CDR2 from the germline V gene are SGDLS and YYNGEE. This CDR3 has 14 amino acids. The CDR3 loop reads CASSRRPGTDTQYF. As DNA, the CDR3 is TGTGCCAGCAGCAGGAGGCCTGGCACAGATACGCAGTATTTT.

The chain carries TRBV7-2 and TRBJ1-6; 7 positions agree with TRBD1. Germline CDR1 and CDR2: SGHTA and FQGNSA. The CDR3 is 16 amino acids. Trimming cost V 1 base and J 6 bases; bases outside gene matches: 6. In DNA form, the CDR3 reads TGTGCCAGCAGCTTAGGCGGCAGGGGGGCTAATTCACCCCTCCACTTT. Amino acid sequence: CASSLGGRGANSPLHF. Together with reference TRBV7-2 and TRBJ1-6, the CDR3 gives the full variable domain: GAGVSQSPSNKVTEKGKDVELRCDPISGHTALYWYRQSLGQGLEFLIYFQGNSAPDKSGLPSDRFSAERTGGSVSTLTIQRTQQEDSAVYLCASSLGGRGANSPLHFGNGTRLTVT.

The chain links TRBV6-6 to TRBJ1-2, with 7 bases matching TRBD1. The CDR3 totals 14 residues. J lost 2 bases, V lost 5 bases, and 5 bases had no gene match. Germline V lookup: CDR1 MNHNY, CDR2 SVGAGI (reference sequence). CDR3 nucleotide sequence: TGTGCCAGCAGTCTGAGACAGGGAAACTATGGCTACACCTTC. Residues: CASSLRQGNYGYTF.

The rearrangement joins TRBV28 to TRBJ1-4; D perhaps matches TRBD1 (6 bases). The CDR3 is made up of 16 amino acids. Trimming shortened V by 6 bases and J by 7 bases, and 21 bases separated the two germline ends. Germline assignment: CDR1 MDHEN and CDR2 SYDVKM. CDR3 residues: CASSRAASGVGEKLFF. The CDR3 DNA follows: TGTGCCAGCAGCCGGGCGGCGTCAGGGGTCGGTGAAAAACTGTTTTTT.

The chain has TRBV5-1 and TRBJ2-1; a weak D match, TRBD1 (6 bases). This CDR3 contains 15 residues. The V gene lost 4 bases and the J gene lost 3 bases, with 14 bases spanning the gap. Germline V gene lookup returns CDR1 SGHRS and CDR2 YFSETQ. CDR3 bases: TGCGCCAGCAGCGCGGGTGTAGGGGGCTACAATGAGCAGTTCTTC. Encoded protein: CASSAGVGGYNEQFF.

The chain combines TRBV25-1 with TRBJ1-6; TRBD1 might be the D (6 bases). This CDR3 spans 14 amino acids. From germline, CDR1 is MGHDK and CDR2 SYGVNS. The V end was cut by 6 bases, the J end by 10 bases, with 16 bases between. CDR3 sequence: CASREQGRGSPLHF. CDR3 DNA sequence: TGTGCCAGCAGGGAACAGGGCCGCGGCTCACCCCTCCACTTT.

This clone was counted a few times. J is TRBJ2-7 and V is TRBV6-5; 12 bases fit TRBD1. The germline V gene encodes CDR1 MNHEY and CDR2 SVGAGI. The CDR3 sequence is 16 residues long. J lost 3 bases, V lost 2 bases, and 5 bases had no gene match. DNA of the CDR3: TGTGCCAGCAGTTACGGGACAGGGGGCCTCCGCTACGAGCAGTACTTC. Its protein is CASSYGTGGLRYEQYF.

This clone has just a few counts. This chain links TRBV2 with TRBJ1-4; TRBD1 is a possible D gene (6 bases). Per germline, CDR1 SNHLY and CDR2 FYNNEI. V was shortened by 4 bases and J by 8 bases, with 11 bases between the two germline ends. The CDR3 is 13 residues long. As DNA, the CDR3 is TGTGCCAGCAGTGGGTCAGGGGCGGAAAAACTGTTTTTT. Protein sequence: CASSGSGAEKLFF.

The chain couples TRBV25-1 to TRBJ2-3; TRBD1 agrees at 7 bases. The V gene's germline CDR1 is MGHDK and CDR2 SYGVNS. This CDR3 spans 14 amino acids. Losses at the gene ends were 2 bases for V and 4 bases for J; bases not matched to a gene: 3. The CDR3 is CASSEHRGADTQYF. Here the CDR3 DNA reads TGTGCCAGCAGTGAACACAGGGGAGCAGATACGCAGTATTTT.

A few counts support this clone. The J gene is TRBJ2-7, the V gene TRBV4-3, with 8 bases lining up with TRBD2. Germline V gene data show CDR1 as LGHNA and CDR2 as YSLEER. Trimming at V came to 0 bases and at J to 1 base, leaving 5 bases not matched to a gene. The CDR3 has 16 residues. The CDR3 here is CASSQERASGSYEQYF. The CDR3 DNA reads as TGCGCCAGCAGCCAAGAACGGGCTAGCGGGTCCTACGAGCAGTACTTC.

The chain uses TRBV25-1 and TRBJ1-1; D uncertain. Germline V gene sequence: CDR1 MGHDK, CDR2 SYGVNS. CDR3 size: 11 residues. V shed 2 bases and J shed 7 bases, with 5 bases lying between them. The CDR3 coding sequence is TGTGCCAGCAGTGAACCCCTTGAAGCTTTCTTT. Its protein is CASSEPLEAFF.

The V and J genes are TRBV15 and TRBJ1-2; D possibly corresponds to TRBD1 (5 bases). The CDR3 spans 15 residues. Germline CDR1 LNHNV, CDR2 YYDKDF (reference sequence). V was clipped by 4 bases and J by 4 bases, with 16 bases between them. CDR3 in DNA: TGTGCCACCAGCAAACCGGGGGGGAGCGGCTATGGCTACACCTTC. Its protein product is CATSKPGGSGYGYTF. The full variable domain, with the rest looked up from reference TRBV15 and TRBJ1-2, is DAMVIQNPRYQVTQFGKPVTLSCSQTLNHNVMYWYQQKSSQAPKLLFHYYDKDFNNEADTPDNFQSRRPNTSFCFLDIRSPGLGDTAMYLCATSKPGGSGYGYTFGSGTRLTVV.

The chain uses TRBV7-6 and TRBJ2-7; tentatively, D is TRBD1 (5 bases). Trimming stripped 2 bases from V and 2 bases from J, with 10 bases between. Germline V CDR1 and CDR2: SGHVS, FNYEAQ. The CDR3 is 14 amino acids. CDR3 sequence reads: CASSLSPGPYEQYF. The DNA for the CDR3 is TGTGCCAGCAGCTTATCCCCAGGGCCCTACGAGCAGTACTTC.

This clone was seen once. The chain couples TRBV9 to TRBJ2-7, with D hard to call. Germline V gives CDR1 SGDLS, CDR2 YYNGEE. The CDR3 runs to 13 residues. V gave up 0 bases and J gave up 4 bases, with 8 bases separating them. The CDR3 DNA reads TGTGCCAGCAGCGTAGGCCGAGAGTACGAGCAGTACTTC. It is translated as CASSVGREYEQYF.

This chain connects TRBV9 to TRBJ2-7; tentative D call: TRBD2 (6 bases). Germline CDR1 SGDLS, CDR2 YYNGEE. The CDR3 has 14 residues. Trimming stripped 3 bases from V and 7 bases from J, with 17 bases between. DNA of the CDR3: TGTGCCAGCAGCGGATCGGGGGACCCGGGGGAGCAGTACTTC. Its translation: CASSGSGDPGEQYF.

This clone has just one count. This chain joins TRBV4-2 and TRBJ2-7; TRBD1 matches 9 bases. Germline V gene data show CDR1 as LGHNA and CDR2 as YNFKEQ. V lost 6 bases, J lost 2 bases, and 11 bases stayed unmatched. The CDR3 totals 16 residues. The CDR3: CASRLSMDRGTYEQYF. As DNA, the CDR3 is TGTGCCAGCAGGTTGAGTATGGACAGGGGCACCTACGAGCAGTACTTC.

The V call is TRBV15, the J call TRBJ1-1; no definite D call. V was cut by 0 bases and J by 8 bases, with 10 bases left in between. The CDR3 loop spans 13 amino acids. Germline CDR1 LNHNV, CDR2 YYDKDF (reference sequence). This CDR3 reads CATSRDREGEAFF. CDR3 bases: TGTGCCACCAGCAGAGATCGGGAAGGGGAAGCTTTCTTT. The complete variable domain, with remaining parts taken from reference TRBV15 and TRBJ1-1, reads DAMVIQNPRYQVTQFGKPVTLSCSQTLNHNVMYWYQQKSSQAPKLLFHYYDKDFNNEADTPDNFQSRRPNTSFCFLDIRSPGLGDTAMYLCATSRDREGEAFFGQGTRLTVV.

The V and J genes are TRBV28 and TRBJ1-4, with TRBD1 identical over 8 bases. V shed 7 bases and J 7 bases; nucleotides not matched to a gene: 5. This CDR3 has 13 residues. Per the germline V gene, CDR1 is MDHEN and CDR2 is SYDVKM. The CDR3 nucleotides read TGTGCCAGCAAGACAGGGGCGTCTGAAAAACTGTTTTTT. Its translation: CASKTGASEKLFF.

The gene calls are TRBV5-4 and TRBJ1-1; possibly TRBD1 for D (6 bases). Trimming shortened V by 1 base and J by 3 bases, and 13 bases separated the two germline ends. CDR1 is SGHNT and CDR2 is YYREEE in the germline V gene (reference sequence). The CDR3 is made up of 15 amino acids. The CDR3 nucleotides are TGTGCCAGCAGCTTGAACAGGGCTGGAGACACTGAAGCTTTCTTT. As protein: CASSLNRAGDTEAFF. Full variable domain (outside the CDR3, taken from reference TRBV5-4 and TRBJ1-1): ETGVTQSPTHLIKTRGQQVTLRCSSQSGHNTVSWYQQALGQGPQFIFQYYREEENGRGNFPPRFSGLQFPNYSSELNVNALELDDSALYLCASSLNRAGDTEAFFGQGTRLTVV.